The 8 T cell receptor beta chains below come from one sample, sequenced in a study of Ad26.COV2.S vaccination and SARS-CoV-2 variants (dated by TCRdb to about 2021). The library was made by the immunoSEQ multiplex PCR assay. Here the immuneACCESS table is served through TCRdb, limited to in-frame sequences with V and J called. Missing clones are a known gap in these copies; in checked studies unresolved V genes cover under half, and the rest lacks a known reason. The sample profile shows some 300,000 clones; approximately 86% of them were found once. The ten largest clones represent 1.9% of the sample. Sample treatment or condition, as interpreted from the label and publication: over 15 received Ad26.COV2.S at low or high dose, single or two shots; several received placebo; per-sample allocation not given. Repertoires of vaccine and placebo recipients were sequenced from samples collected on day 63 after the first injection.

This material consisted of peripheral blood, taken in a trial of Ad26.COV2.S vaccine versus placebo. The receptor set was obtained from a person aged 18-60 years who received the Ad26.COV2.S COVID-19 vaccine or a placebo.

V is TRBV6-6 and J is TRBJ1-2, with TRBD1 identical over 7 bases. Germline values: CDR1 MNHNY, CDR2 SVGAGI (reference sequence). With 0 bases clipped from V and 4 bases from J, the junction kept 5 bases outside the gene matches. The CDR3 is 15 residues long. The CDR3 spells CASSYSDRDAYGYTF. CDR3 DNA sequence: TGTGCCAGCAGTTACTCTGACAGGGACGCCTATGGCTACACCTTC.

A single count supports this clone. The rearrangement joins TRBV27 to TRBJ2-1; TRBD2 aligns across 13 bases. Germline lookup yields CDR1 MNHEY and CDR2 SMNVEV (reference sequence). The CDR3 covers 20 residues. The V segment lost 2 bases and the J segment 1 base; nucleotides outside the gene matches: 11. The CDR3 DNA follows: TGTGCCAGCAGTTTAGGGCCCGGGACTAGCGGGGTATTATCCTACAATGAGCAGTTCTTC. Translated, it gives CASSLGPGTSGVLSYNEQFF.

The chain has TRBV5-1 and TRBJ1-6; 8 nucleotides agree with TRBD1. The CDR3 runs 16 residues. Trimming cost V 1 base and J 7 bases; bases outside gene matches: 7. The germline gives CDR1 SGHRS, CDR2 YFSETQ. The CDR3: CASSLRTGTKNSPLHF. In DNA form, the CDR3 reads TGCGCCAGCAGCTTGAGGACAGGGACTAAAAATTCACCCCTCCACTTT.

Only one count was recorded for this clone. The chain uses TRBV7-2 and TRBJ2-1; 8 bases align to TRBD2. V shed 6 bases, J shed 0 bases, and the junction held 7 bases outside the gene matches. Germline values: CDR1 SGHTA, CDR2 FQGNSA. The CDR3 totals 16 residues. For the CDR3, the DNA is TGTGCCAGCAGTAAAAGCGGGGGCAGCTCCTACAATGAGCAGTTCTTC. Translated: CASSKSGGSSYNEQFF.

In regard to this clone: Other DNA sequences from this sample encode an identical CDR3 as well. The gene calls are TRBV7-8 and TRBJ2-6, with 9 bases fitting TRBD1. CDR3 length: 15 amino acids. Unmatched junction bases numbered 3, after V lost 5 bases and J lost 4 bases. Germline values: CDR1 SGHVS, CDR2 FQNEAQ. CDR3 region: CASSLQGAGANVLTF. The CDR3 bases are TGTGCCAGCAGCCTACAGGGGGCCGGGGCCAACGTCCTGACTTTC.

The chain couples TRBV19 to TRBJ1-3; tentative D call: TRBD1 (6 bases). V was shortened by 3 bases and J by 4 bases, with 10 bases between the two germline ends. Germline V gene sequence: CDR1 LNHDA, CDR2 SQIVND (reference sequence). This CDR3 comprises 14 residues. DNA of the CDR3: TGTGCCAGTAGTATCATGGGGACAGGAAACACCATATATTTT. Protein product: CASSIMGTGNTIYF.

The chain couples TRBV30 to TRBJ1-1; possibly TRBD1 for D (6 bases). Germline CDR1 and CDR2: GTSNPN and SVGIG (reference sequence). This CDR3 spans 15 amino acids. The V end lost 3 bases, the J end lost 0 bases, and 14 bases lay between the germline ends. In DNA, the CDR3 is TGTGCCTGGAGGCCGGACAGTCTGATGAACACTGAAGCTTTCTTT. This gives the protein CAWRPDSLMNTEAFF.

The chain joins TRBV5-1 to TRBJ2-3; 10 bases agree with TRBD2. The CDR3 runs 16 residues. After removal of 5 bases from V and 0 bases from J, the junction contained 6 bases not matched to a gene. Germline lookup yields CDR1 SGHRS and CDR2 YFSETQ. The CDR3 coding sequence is TGCGCCAGCAGGCAGACTAGCGGGTCTAGCACAGATACGCAGTATTTT. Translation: CASRQTSGSSTDTQYF. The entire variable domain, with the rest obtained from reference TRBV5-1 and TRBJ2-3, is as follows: KAGVTQTPRYLIKTRGQQVTLSCSPISGHRSVSWYQQTPGQGLQFLFEYFSETQRNKGNFPGRFSGRQFSNSRSEMNVSTLELGDSALYLCASRQTSGSSTDTQYFGPGTRLTVL.